Presented here are 11 T cell receptor beta chains from one specimen sequenced in a study of blood T cell repertoires in COVID-19. Generated by immunoSEQ multiplex PCR, the TCRdb table keeps only in-frame clones and is missing some. The sample includes around 19,000 clones, about 83% of them seen just once. Sequenced sample: peripheral blood. All receptors come from a human donor in a cohort sampled during active COVID-19.

This chain connects TRBV7-2 to TRBJ2-2; D is undetermined. Trimming took off 5 bases at V and 8 bases at J, with 15 bases between the two ends. This CDR3 contains 14 residues. From germline, CDR1 is SGHTA and CDR2 FQGNSA. The CDR3 nucleotides are TGTGCCAGCAGCCCCACCCCCGCCAGGGGGGAGCTGTTTTTT. Translation gives CASSPTPARGELFF.

The V call is TRBV30, the J call TRBJ2-3, with D perhaps TRBD2 (6 bases). The CDR3 runs 14 residues. Trimming pared 2 bases from V and 1 base from J, leaving 10 bases between. The germline gives CDR1 GTSNPN, CDR2 SVGIG (reference sequence). The CDR3 nucleotides read TGTGCCTGGAGTCGGAGGGTAGGCACAGATACGCAGTATTTT. Residues: CAWSRRVGTDTQYF.

The rearrangement uses TRBV4-1 and TRBJ1-2, with D possibly TRBD1 on 5 matching bases. Germline V gives CDR1 MGHRA, CDR2 YSYEKL. The CDR3 runs to 15 residues. The V end lost 6 bases, the J end lost 2 bases, and 16 bases lay between the germline ends. The CDR3 loop reads CASRQEQHPNYGYTF. The CDR3 DNA reads as TGCGCCAGCAGACAGGAACAACACCCCAACTATGGCTACACCTTC.

A few counts support this clone. The chain recombines TRBV29-1 with TRBJ2-2; maybe TRBD1 (6 bases). This CDR3 is built from 14 residues. The germline gives CDR1 SQVTM, CDR2 ANQGSEA. With 5 bases removed from V and 5 bases from J, the gap between germline ends came to 15 bases. CDR3 residues: CSVSPTTGTGELFF. The CDR3 bases are TGCAGCGTTTCCCCTACCACAGGGACCGGGGAGCTGTTTTTT.

The rearrangement joins TRBV19 to TRBJ2-1; 16 bases are a match to TRBD2. The CDR3 totals 20 residues. Germline V lookup: CDR1 LNHDA, CDR2 SQIVND (reference sequence). V lost 6 bases and J lost 0; bases outside the gene matches: 11. The CDR3 DNA reads TGTGCCAGTAGCCTCCCCGGGACTAGCGGGAGGGGAAGCTCCTACAATGAGCAGTTCTTC. Translating gives CASSLPGTSGRGSSYNEQFF. The full variable domain, rest sourced from reference TRBV19 and TRBJ2-1, is DGGITQSPKYLFRKEGQNVTLSCEQNLNHDAMYWYRQDPGQGLRLIYYSQIVNDFQKGDIAEGYSVSREKKESFPLTVTSAQKNPTAFYLCASSLPGTSGRGSSYNEQFFGPGTRLTVL.

The genes are TRBV12-3 or TRBV12-4 and TRBJ2-7, with 8 bases fitting TRBD1. The CDR3 sequence is 13 residues long. V lost 6 bases, J lost 5 bases, and 6 bases stayed unmatched. In DNA form, the CDR3 reads TGTGCCAGCAGCCGGACAGGGTGGGACGAGCAGTACTTC. Residues: CASSRTGWDEQYF.

This clone has only a few counts. This rearrangement joins TRBV9 to TRBJ2-2; TRBD2 agrees at 8 bases. In germline, CDR1 is SGDLS, CDR2 YYNGEE. The CDR3 spans 16 residues. V gave up 0 bases and J gave up 3 bases; unmatched junction bases: 4. The CDR3 region has the DNA TGTGCCAGCAGCGTAGCGGGAGGGCCTCACACCGGGGAGCTGTTTTTT. This encodes CASSVAGGPHTGELFF.

The CDR3 DNA reads as TGTGCCACCAGTGATTTATCCCTAGCGGGAGTGGATGAGCAGTTCTTC. This sequence encodes CATSDLSLAGVDEQFF. The chain is built from TRBV24-1 and TRBJ2-1; 10 nucleotides match TRBD2. The germline CDR1 and CDR2 sequences are KGHDR and SFDVKD. With 1 base clipped from V and 8 bases from J, the junction kept 7 bases outside the gene matches. CDR3 length: 16 amino acids.

A single count supports this clone. The V call is TRBV3-1 (or the pseudogene TRBV3-2), the J call TRBJ1-3; D gene uncertain. CDR3 length: 15 amino acids. The V gene lost 0 bases and the J gene lost 7 bases, with 13 bases spanning the gap. CDR1 LGHDT and CDR2 YNNKEL come from the germline V gene (reference sequence). This CDR3 reads CASSQDEAVRNTIYF. The DNA for the CDR3 is TGTGCCAGCAGCCAAGATGAGGCAGTAAGGAACACCATATATTTT.

This sequence joins TRBV7-2 and TRBJ1-3; D is uncertain. V shed 3 bases and J shed 4 bases, with 16 bases lying between them. The CDR3 spans 16 residues. Germline lookup yields CDR1 SGHTA and CDR2 FQGNSA. In DNA form, the CDR3 reads TGTGCCAGCAGCTTGGGCAGTCAGGCCCGGGGAAACACCATATATTTT. Residues: CASSLGSQARGNTIYF.

The sample holds one count of this clone. The genes are TRBV5-6 and TRBJ2-3; D not resolved. Germline V gene lookup returns CDR1 SGHDT and CDR2 YYEEEE. The CDR3 extends over 13 amino acids. The germline V and J ends were trimmed by 0 bases and 9 bases, with 11 bases remaining between them. The CDR3 here is CASSLEGGSTQYF. Written as DNA, the CDR3 is TGTGCCAGCAGCTTGGAAGGCGGTAGCACGCAGTATTTT.